Listed here are 13 T cell receptor beta chains from one sample, sequenced in a study of neurological immune-mediated disorders. TCRdb fed the 5' RACE reads into MiXCR, producing one record per CDR3 protein. The data hold tens of thousands of distinct CDR3 sequences, with about 3.4% observed a single time. The sequenced sample was PBMCs. The receptors originated from a man between 35 and 55 years old with multiple sclerosis.

For this clonotype: This clone may be a read error of a much larger clone one base away. The chain carries TRBV6-5 and TRBJ1-5; tentatively, D is TRBD1 (5 bases). Germline values: CDR1 MNHEY, CDR2 SVGAGI. There are 13 residues in the CDR3. CDR3 loop: CASTRDFNQHQHF. The CDR3 DNA reads TGTGCCAGCACAAGGGACTTCAATCAGCACCAGCATTTT.

This clonotype was counted at least ten times. The chain is built from TRBV6-5 and TRBJ2-1; D might be TRBD1 (6 bases). The CDR3 totals 14 residues. Trimming removed 6 bases at V and 0 bases at J, with 9 bases between. Germline CDR1 reads MNHEY; CDR2 reads SVGAGI. The CDR3 nucleotides are TGTGCCAGCAGGAGGACAGCCTCCTACAATGAGCAGTTCTTC. This encodes CASRRTASYNEQFF.

This clonotype was detected many times. CDR3: CAISESRGGNEKLFF. Written as DNA, the CDR3 is TGTGCCATCAGTGAGTCCCGCGGGGGAAATGAAAAACTGTTTTTT. The chain carries TRBV10-3 and TRBJ1-4; possible D gene TRBD1, 5 bases. Germline V lookup: CDR1 ENHRY, CDR2 SYGVKD. The CDR3 sequence is 15 residues long. The V and J ends lost 0 bases and 5 bases respectively, with 10 bases between them.

This clonotype was seen at least ten times. The rearrangement links TRBV7-8 to TRBJ1-2, with D uncertain. V was clipped by 1 base and J by 8 bases, with 5 bases between them. The CDR3 runs 11 residues. Germline V lookup: CDR1 SGHVS, CDR2 FQNEAQ. The CDR3 region is CASSLGSGYTF. The DNA for the CDR3 is TGTGCCAGCAGCTTAGGGAGCGGCTACACCTTC.

This clonotype came up many times. This chain uses TRBV14 with TRBJ2-1, with TRBD2 identical over 12 bases. The ends lost 4 bases at V and 9 bases at J; junction bases unmatched: 10. Germline V gene sequence: CDR1 SGHDN, CDR2 FVKESK. There are 16 residues in the CDR3. CDR3 region: CASSRTGTSGWAEQFF. The CDR3 region has the DNA TGTGCCAGCAGCCGAACCGGGACTAGCGGGTGGGCTGAGCAGTTCTTC.

This clonotype appeared many times. The chain joins TRBV5-6 to TRBJ2-2, with 11 nucleotides matching TRBD2. This CDR3 contains 16 residues. Germline V gene sequence: CDR1 SGHDT, CDR2 YYEEEE. V was pared by 1 base and J by 3 bases, with 2 bases of the junction left unmatched. The CDR3 nucleotides read TGTGCCAGCAGCTTGCGGGGACTAGCGGACACCGGGGAGCTGTTTTTT. Amino acids: CASSLRGLADTGELFF.

Ten or more counts support this clonotype. V gene TRBV7-9 combines with J gene TRBJ2-7; TRBD1 aligns across 8 bases. The trim removed 1 base at V and 7 bases at J, leaving 3 bases unmatched. The V gene's germline CDR1 is SEHNR and CDR2 FQNEAQ (reference sequence). The CDR3 runs to 13 residues. This CDR3 reads CASSLEGQGEQYF. The CDR3 bases are TGTGCCAGCAGCTTAGAAGGACAGGGAGAGCAGTACTTC. Variable domain in full (rest from reference TRBV7-9 and TRBJ2-7): DTGVSQNPRHKITKRGQNVTFRCDPISEHNRLYWYRQTLGQGPEFLTYFQNEAQLEKSRLLSDRFSAERPKGSFSTLEIQRTEQGDSAMYLCASSLEGQGEQYFGPGTRLTVT.

The chain is built from TRBV20-1 and TRBJ2-7; D may be TRBD1 or TRBD2 (6 bases each). The V gene lost 5 bases and the J gene lost 3 bases, with 11 bases spanning the gap. The CDR3 sequence is 12 residues long. Germline loops: CDR1 DFQATT, CDR2 SNEGSKA (reference sequence). The CDR3 coding sequence is TGCAGTGCTTTCGGGGGCCACTACGAGCAGTACTTC. This codes for CSAFGGHYEQYF.

A word on this clonotype: A much larger clone lies one base from this, so it may be a read error. The V and J genes are TRBV10-3 and TRBJ2-5; a weak D match, TRBD2 (6 bases). CDR1 and CDR2 from the germline V gene are ENHRY and SYGVKD. This CDR3 has 14 amino acids. The V end was cut by 0 bases, the J end by 7 bases, with 12 bases between. CDR3 region: CAISESKRVGTQYF. CDR3 DNA sequence: TGTGCCATCAGTGAGTCGAAGCGGGTAGGGACCCAGTACTTC.

This clonotype was seen many times. This chain uses TRBV7-2 with TRBJ1-4; perhaps TRBD1 as D (6 bases). V was cut by 1 base and J by 10 bases, with 13 bases left in between. The CDR3 is made up of 14 amino acids. CDR1 is SGHTA and CDR2 is FQGNSA in the germline V gene. CDR3 nucleotide sequence: TGTGCCAGCAGCTTAGTGCGGGGGCCGGCAAAACTGTTTTTT. Translated, it gives CASSLVRGPAKLFF.

This clonotype was observed a few times. This may arise from a read error, as a much more abundant clone is one base away. The chain's CDR3 is CASSFHGQGAHNEQFF. As DNA, the CDR3 is TGTGCCAGCAGTTTCCACGGACAGGGGGCCCACAATGAGCAGTTCTTC. V is TRBV12-3 or TRBV12-4 and J is TRBJ2-1; 11 nucleotides match TRBD1. V shed 3 bases, J shed 5 bases, and the junction held 6 bases outside the gene matches. The CDR3 contains 16 residues.

CDR3 coding DNA: TGTGCCAGCACCCGGACAGGGGCAAACGAGCAGTACTTC. Amino acids: CASTRTGANEQYF. The chain employs TRBV27 and TRBJ2-7, with TRBD1 matching over 9 bases. CDR1 and CDR2 (germline): MNHEY, SMNVEV (reference sequence). The CDR3 is 13 residues long. Germline trimming cut 7 bases from V and 5 bases from J; bases unmatched to any gene: 6.

This clonotype came up many times. The chain joins TRBV3-1 to TRBJ2-1; tentatively, D is TRBD2 (5 bases). This CDR3 has 13 residues. The V and J ends lost 0 bases and 8 bases respectively, with 8 bases between them. The germline V gene encodes CDR1 LGHDT and CDR2 YNNKEL (reference sequence). The CDR3 DNA reads TGTGCCAGCAGCCAAGAGAACGGGGATGAGCAGTTCTTC. This encodes CASSQENGDEQFF.